The rows below give T cell receptor beta chains drawn from one sample of a study of blood T cell repertoires in COVID-19. The table came from immunoSEQ multiplex PCR; TCRdb's copy has only in-frame clones and leaves some out. The table records 240,000 or so clones, around 84% of them present only once. The sample taken for sequencing was peripheral blood. The receptors were sampled from a woman in her 70s with active or convalescent COVID-19. CDR3s include the opening cysteine and the closing phenylalanine or tryptophan. D genes are given only for firm matches.

V | D | CDR3
TRBV2 | TRBD1 | CASSGSGTAYGYTF
TRBV6-6 | TRBD1 | CATRDRGEEKLFF
TRBV7-2 | - | CASSFFMSPLHF
TRBV7-6 | TRBD1 | CASSLTGGRDNEQFF
TRBV5-4 | TRBD1 | CASSWGGQGRAGNTIYF
TRBV7-3 | TRBD1 | CASSPRTGSSYNEQFF
TRBV7-9 | - | CASSLSSYEQYF
TRBV6-6 | TRBD1 | CASSFPGTAGANVLTF
TRBV3-1/TRBV3-2 | - | CASSQDRNTEAFF
TRBV27 | TRBD1 | CASTRTGSYGYTF
TRBV5-1 | - | CASSLGGASNSPLHF
TRBV3-1/TRBV3-2 | - | CASSLQGGEQPQHF
TRBV3-1/TRBV3-2 | - | CASSPSWGRSGEQYF
TRBV10-3 | - | CAISEQRETQYF
TRBV11-2 | - | CASSRTAGGDTEAFF
TRBV6-5 | - | CASTSHGLPGAFF
TRBV5-1 | TRBD1 | CASSPGQGSLSTEAFF
TRBV18 | - | CASSPPSHQETQYF
TRBV18 | TRBD1 | CASFRLGTGGGGYTF
TRBV4-1 | TRBD1 | CASSPGPGQGAPYEQYF
TRBV7-2 | TRBD1 | CASSLRTGQYEQYF
TRBV10-1 | - | CASSESRGSYEQYF
TRBV19 | TRBD1 | CASNPTGAVNYGYTF
TRBV10-2 | - | CASNYQSTDTQYF
TRBV6-5 | - | CASSYGGAGDTEAFF
TRBV7-9 | - | CASSFDWGGDEQFF
TRBV2 | - | CASSEVGQLNTEAFF
TRBV19 | - | CASAIQGGNQPQHF
TRBV5-8 | - | CASSLKGGFSSYNSPLHF
TRBV7-9 | - | CASSLSPGYTF
TRBV19 | - | CATGRRGQETQYF
TRBV7-9 | TRBD1 | CASSRDRAGANVLTF
TRBV7-9 | TRBD1 | CASSLGGGQANSPLHF
TRBV7-2 | - | CASSLVRGDTEAFF
TRBV7-2 | TRBD1 | CASSFGTAYNEQFF
TRBV7-2 | TRBD2 | CASSLLAGGSYNEQFF
TRBV10-2 | TRBD1 | CASSRTGWEKLFF
TRBV20-1 | - | CSASRGVPLHF
TRBV18 | TRBD1 | CASSLSRQGETQYF
TRBV11-2 | - | CASSPGNEQFF
TRBV5-1 | TRBD1 | CASSQDRGVYGYTF
TRBV7-8 | - | CASSFDGRTRGTTRYGYTF
TRBV4-3 | - | CASSQGGNMAEAFF
TRBV24-1 | TRBD1 | CATSDPGTGGSEAFF
TRBV4-2 | - | CASSQSGLSVDQPQHF
TRBV10-3 | - | CAINRDASETGNTIYF
TRBV7-6 | - | CASSSLNGYQPQHF
TRBV5-5 | - | CASSLDRTNYGYTF
TRBV9 | - | CASSVDDSHNQPQHF
TRBV11-2 | - | CASSLGGVRWLFF
TRBV6-2/TRBV6-3 | - | CASSYEIQYEQYF
TRBV6-4 | TRBD2 | CASSGEGREQFF